This is a list of T cell receptor beta chains from one sample in a study of blood T cell repertoires in COVID-19. Here immunoSEQ multiplex PCR was the method, and the copy in TCRdb shows in-frame clones only, minus some. The data contain 95,000 to 150,000 clones, roughly 87% of them singletons. Input material: peripheral blood. The receptors were gathered from an elderly man with active or convalescent COVID-19. Each CDR3 is given with its conserved first and last residue. Each record gives: J gene, clone size, D gene, V gene, CDR3 protein, CDR3 DNA. A D gene is named only where the DNA matches it firmly. Where a row states a size, it is once, few, many or the class of an expanded clone; other rows omit it.

j_gene: TRBJ2-7; abundance: NA; d_gene: NA; v_gene: TRBV28; CDR3aa: CASSENLSRGGEQYF; CDR3nt: TGTGCCAGCAGCGAAAACCTTTCTAGGGGGGGTGAGCAGTACTTC
j_gene: TRBJ1-6; abundance: NA; d_gene: TRBD1; v_gene: TRBV4-3; CDR3aa: CASSQDNRGTNSPLHF; CDR3nt: TGCGCCAGCAGCCAAGATAACAGGGGGACCAATTCACCCCTCCACTTT
j_gene: TRBJ1-1; abundance: NA; d_gene: TRBD1; v_gene: TRBV7-3; CDR3aa: CASSKYGTGGSIHQAFF; CDR3nt: TGTGCCAGCAGCAAGTACGGGACAGGGGGCTCGATACATCAAGCTTTCTTT
j_gene: TRBJ1-1; abundance: NA; d_gene: NA; v_gene: TRBV6-5; CDR3aa: CASSSPRGRGGTEAFF; CDR3nt: TGTGCCAGCAGTTCACCTCGGGGGAGGGGAGGGACTGAAGCTTTCTTT
j_gene: TRBJ2-2; abundance: NA; d_gene: TRBD1; v_gene: TRBV19; CDR3aa: CASSISPFSGQGATGELFF; CDR3nt: TGTGCCAGTAGTATCTCCCCCTTCTCGGGACAGGGGGCTACCGGGGAGCTGTTTTTT
j_gene: TRBJ2-5; abundance: NA; d_gene: TRBD2; v_gene: TRBV7-3; CDR3aa: CASSPYGRGGRETQYF; CDR3nt: TGTGCCAGCAGCCCCTATGGGCGGGGGGGCCGGGAGACCCAGTACTTC
j_gene: TRBJ1-1; abundance: NA; d_gene: TRBD1; v_gene: TRBV11-2; CDR3aa: CASSAGQAMNTEAFF; CDR3nt: TGTGCCAGCAGCGCGGGACAGGCCATGAACACTGAAGCTTTCTTT
j_gene: TRBJ2-1; abundance: NA; d_gene: TRBD1; v_gene: TRBV7-9; CDR3aa: CASGGRGYEQFF; CDR3nt: TGTGCCAGCGGAGGCAGGGGGTATGAGCAGTTCTTC
j_gene: TRBJ1-5; abundance: NA; d_gene: TRBD1; v_gene: TRBV24-1; CDR3aa: CATSEQGFGQPQHF; CDR3nt: TGTGCCACCAGTGAACAGGGGTTTGGTCAGCCCCAGCATTTT
j_gene: TRBJ2-2; abundance: NA; d_gene: NA; v_gene: TRBV10-3; CDR3aa: CAITLGGNTGELFF; CDR3nt: TGTGCCATCACCCTGGGGGGGAACACCGGGGAGCTGTTTTTT
j_gene: TRBJ2-2; abundance: NA; d_gene: TRBD1; v_gene: TRBV19; CDR3aa: CASAAGTGYTGELFF; CDR3nt: TGTGCCAGTGCCGCCGGGACAGGGTACACCGGGGAGCTGTTTTTT
j_gene: TRBJ2-7; abundance: once; d_gene: NA; v_gene: TRBV6-5; CDR3aa: CASLSYEQYF; CDR3nt: TGTGCCAGCCTCTCCTACGAGCAGTACTTC
j_gene: TRBJ1-1; abundance: NA; d_gene: TRBD1; v_gene: TRBV7-6; CDR3aa: CASSLGQALNTEAFF; CDR3nt: TGTGCCAGCAGCCTCGGACAGGCTTTGAACACTGAAGCTTTCTTT
j_gene: TRBJ2-6; abundance: NA; d_gene: TRBD1; v_gene: TRBV9; CDR3aa: CASSPKGAVSSGANVLTF; CDR3nt: TGTGCCAGCAGCCCGAAGGGGGCGGTAAGCTCTGGGGCCAACGTCCTGACTTTC
j_gene: TRBJ2-7; abundance: NA; d_gene: NA; v_gene: TRBV20-1; CDR3aa: CSARSAYEQYF; CDR3nt: TGCAGTGCTAGGTCGGCCTACGAGCAGTACTTC
j_gene: TRBJ2-6; abundance: NA; d_gene: NA; v_gene: TRBV11-2; CDR3aa: CASQRSGANVLTF; CDR3nt: TGTGCCAGCCAGCGCTCTGGGGCCAACGTCCTGACTTTC